This T cell receptor (beta chain) was sequenced during a study of cytomegalovirus exposure and HLA in healthy donors. Primers: 60 Vbeta forward and 13 Jbeta reverse. Repertoires were generated with immunoSEQ multiplex PCR, while TCRdb's copy carries only in-frame clones and drops some. The sample contains about 68,000 clones, 81% of which appear only once. Overall study findings and caveats: In a later analysis, TCR beta V- and J-gene trimming showed a link to a missense DCLRE1C variant. It was fewer than 200 TCR beta chains that were listed as cytomegalovirus-associated. Testing in vitro showed three CMV-associated chains specific for CMV antigens. Relative to the roughly 640-donor mean, N-insertions were reportedly fewer in an Asian-associated ancestry cluster in a later analysis.

The CDR3 is made up of 15 amino acids. Germline lookup yields CDR1 MDHEN and CDR2 SYDVKM. V lost 1 base to trimming and J lost 0 bases, with 7 bases between them. A note on this clone: Its specificity is not known.

The origin of this receptor is a human donor in good health. The sample taken for sequencing was PBMCs. The genes are TRBV28 and TRBJ1-5; D call uncertain. This CDR3 reads CASSLFGFSNQPQHF. CDR3 coding DNA: TGTGCCAGCAGTTTATTTGGCTTTAGCAATCAGCCCCAGCATTTT.